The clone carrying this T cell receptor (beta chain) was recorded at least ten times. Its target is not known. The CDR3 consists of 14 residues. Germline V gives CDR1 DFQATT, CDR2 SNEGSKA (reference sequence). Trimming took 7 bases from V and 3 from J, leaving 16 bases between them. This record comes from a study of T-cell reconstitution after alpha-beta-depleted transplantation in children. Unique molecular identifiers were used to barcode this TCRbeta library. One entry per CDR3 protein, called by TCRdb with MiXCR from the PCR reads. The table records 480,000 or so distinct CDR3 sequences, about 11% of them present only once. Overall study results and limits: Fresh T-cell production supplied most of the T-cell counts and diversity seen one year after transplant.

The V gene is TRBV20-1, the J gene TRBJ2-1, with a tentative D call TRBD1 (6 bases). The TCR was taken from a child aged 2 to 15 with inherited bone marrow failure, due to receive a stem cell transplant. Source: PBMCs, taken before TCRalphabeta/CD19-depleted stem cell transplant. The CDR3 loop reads CSGIRGTYYNEQFF. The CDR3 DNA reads TGCAGTGGGATAAGGGGGACATACTACAATGAGCAGTTCTTC.